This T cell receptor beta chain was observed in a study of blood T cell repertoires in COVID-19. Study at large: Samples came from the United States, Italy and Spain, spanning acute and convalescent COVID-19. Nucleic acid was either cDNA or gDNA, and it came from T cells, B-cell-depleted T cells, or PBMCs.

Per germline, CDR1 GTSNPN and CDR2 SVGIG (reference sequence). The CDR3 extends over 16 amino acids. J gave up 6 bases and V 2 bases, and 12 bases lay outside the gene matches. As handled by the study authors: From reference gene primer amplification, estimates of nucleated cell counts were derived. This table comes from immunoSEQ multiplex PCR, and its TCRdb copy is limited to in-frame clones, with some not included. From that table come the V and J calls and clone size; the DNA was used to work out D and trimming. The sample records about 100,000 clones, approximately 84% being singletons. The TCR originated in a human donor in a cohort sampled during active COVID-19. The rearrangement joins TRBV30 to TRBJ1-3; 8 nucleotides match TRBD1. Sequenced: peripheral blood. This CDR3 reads CAWSKPSDRAENTIYF. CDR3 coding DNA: TGTGCCTGGAGTAAACCTTCGGACAGGGCTGAAAACACCATATATTTT.